These 5 T cell receptor beta chains were sequenced from one sample in a study of T cells in narcolepsy. TCRdb's table, derived via immunoSEQ multiplex PCR, lists solely in-frame clones and lacks some. The table has 35,000 to 40,000 clones, roughly 84% seen once; the top ten hold approximately 1.6%. The sequencing input was CD45RA- memory CD4+ T cells from PBMCs. The receptors shown here come from a human donor with narcolepsy.

V is TRBV2 and J is TRBJ1-1; D gene uncertain. Germline V gene sequence: CDR1 SNHLY, CDR2 FYNNEI. The CDR3 contains 11 residues. V shed 6 bases and J shed 4 bases, with 6 bases lying between them. The CDR3 is CASRLATEAFF. In DNA form, the CDR3 reads TGTGCCAGCAGGTTAGCCACTGAAGCTTTCTTT.

The chain couples TRBV13 to TRBJ1-4; maybe TRBD1 (5 bases). Trimming took 7 bases from V and 5 from J, leaving 11 bases between them. The V gene's germline CDR1 is PRHDT and CDR2 FYEKMQ (reference sequence). The CDR3 contains 13 residues. The CDR3 DNA reads TGTGCCAGCAACGCAGGGAGGAATGAAAAACTGTTTTTT. This encodes CASNAGRNEKLFF.

This rearrangement joins TRBV29-1 to TRBJ2-2; D gene unclear. Germline CDR1 SQVTM, CDR2 ANQGSEA. Between the trimmed V and J ends, which lost 0 bases and 5 bases, there was a span of 4 bases. CDR3 length: 12 amino acids. CDR3 DNA sequence: TGCAGCGTTGAAGAGGATACCGGGGAGCTGTTTTTT. This codes for CSVEEDTGELFF.

This chain joins TRBV4-1 and TRBJ2-3; 15 positions agree with TRBD2. The CDR3 length is 17 residues. The germline gives CDR1 MGHRA, CDR2 YSYEKL. With V trimmed by 4 bases and J by 3 bases, 5 bases remained unmatched. This CDR3 reads CASSLGLAGGPTDTQYF. In nucleotides, the CDR3 is TGCGCCAGCAGCCTTGGACTAGCGGGGGGGCCAACAGATACGCAGTATTTT.

The J gene is TRBJ2-5, the V gene TRBV9; TRBD2 matches 7 bases. The CDR3 consists of 14 residues. Losses at the gene ends were 4 bases for V and 2 bases for J; bases not matched to a gene: 5. In germline, CDR1 is SGDLS, CDR2 YYNGEE. DNA for the CDR3: TGTGCCAGCAGCCCCCCGGGGGGACAAGAGACCCAGTACTTC. Translation gives CASSPPGGQETQYF. Combining the CDR3 with reference TRBV9 and TRBJ2-5 gives the whole variable domain DSGVTQTPKHLITATGQRVTLRCSPRSGDLSVYWYQQSLDQGLQFLIQYYNGEERAKGNILERFSAQQFPDLHSELNLSSLELGDSALYFCASSPPGGQETQYFGPGTRLLVL.